Below, 17 T cell receptor beta chains from the same sample are listed, as sequenced in a study of CD8 T cells in ankylosing spondylitis. Their target antigens are unknown. Study findings and constraints: A TCR beta motif of under ten highly homologous variants appeared characteristic of ankylosing spondylitis blood.

TCRdb re-analysed the 5' RACE reads in MiXCR, keeping a single row per CDR3 protein. This table holds about 440,000 distinct CDR3 sequences, under 20% found once. Sequenced input: blood, either unsorted or a sorted T cell fraction (not recorded which). The receptors shown here come from a male donor with ankylosing spondylitis.

The table lists this clonotype with a few counts. The chain couples TRBV6-2 or TRBV6-3 to TRBJ1-5; the D is unclear. Germline V lookup: CDR1 MNHEY, CDR2 SVGEGT. V was trimmed by 3 bases and J by 6 bases, leaving 9 bases between them. The CDR3 has 13 residues. CDR3 coding DNA: TGTGCCAGCAGTTATACACCCGGTCAGCCCCAGCATTTT. The encoded protein is CASSYTPGQPQHF.

V is TRBV2 and J is TRBJ1-4, with unresolved D. This CDR3 contains 14 residues. Germline CDR1 and CDR2: SNHLY and FYNNEI. With 4 bases removed from V and 3 bases from J, the gap between germline ends came to 9 bases. The chain's CDR3 is CASSAGSSNEKLFF. Here the CDR3 DNA reads TGTGCCAGCAGTGCCGGGTCTTCTAATGAAAAACTGTTTTTT.

The chain combines TRBV12-5 with TRBJ1-1, with TRBD1 matching 7 bases. V gave up 1 base and J gave up 8 bases; unmatched junction bases: 1. The CDR3 length is 12 residues. Per the germline V gene, CDR1 is LGHNT and CDR2 is FRNRAP. The CDR3 DNA follows: TGTGCTAGTGGTTTGGGGGGACAGGAAGCTTTCTTT. This gives the protein CASGLGGQEAFF.

The gene calls are TRBV20-1 and TRBJ2-7; 11 bases are shared with TRBD1. The length of the CDR3 is 17 residues. Germline assignment: CDR1 DFQATT and CDR2 SNEGSKA (reference sequence). The trim removed 2 bases at V and 0 bases at J, leaving 9 bases unmatched. Here the CDR3 DNA reads TGCAGTGCTAGATCCGGGACAGGGGGAGGGGGCTCCTACGAGCAGTACTTC. Protein: CSARSGTGGGGSYEQYF.

The rearrangement links TRBV20-1 to TRBJ2-7; possibly TRBD2 for D (6 bases). Trimming took off 5 bases at V and 3 bases at J, with 17 bases between the two ends. This CDR3 contains 14 residues. Germline CDR1 DFQATT, CDR2 SNEGSKA (reference sequence). CDR3 nucleotide sequence: TGCAGTGCTGAAAGGGACTCGGGTGGCTACGAGCAGTACTTC. Encoded protein: CSAERDSGGYEQYF.

This clonotype appeared a few times. The chain employs TRBV7-2 and TRBJ2-1, with TRBD2 identical over 7 bases. CDR3 length: 16 amino acids. Germline values: CDR1 SGHTA, CDR2 FQGNSA. V was pared by 5 bases and J by 5 bases, with 12 bases of the junction left unmatched. CDR3 loop: CASSPRPGLPNNEQFF. The CDR3 DNA sequence: TGTGCCAGCAGCCCCCGACCGGGACTACCGAACAATGAGCAGTTCTTC.

This clonotype was picked up a small number of times. The CDR3 DNA is TGTGCCAGCAGTACATACAGGCCCAATCAGCCCCAGCATTTT. Translated: CASSTYRPNQPQHF. This chain uses TRBV6-2 or TRBV6-3 with TRBJ1-5; weak D call: TRBD1 (5 bases). Per germline, CDR1 MNHEY and CDR2 SVGEGT. V was clipped by 5 bases and J by 3 bases, with 11 bases between them. The CDR3 consists of 14 residues.

The sample holds a few counts of this clonotype. The chain recombines TRBV4-2 with TRBJ1-2, with D possibly TRBD1 on 5 matching bases. V was pared by 3 bases and J by 1 base, with 12 bases between. The CDR3 length is 15 residues. Germline CDR1 and CDR2: LGHNA and YNFKEQ. CDR3 residues: CASSQTRTHNYGYTF. CDR3 in DNA: TGTGCCAGCAGCCAGACTCGGACACATAACTATGGCTACACCTTC.

This rearrangement joins TRBV7-2 to TRBJ2-7; D unclear. The CDR3 totals 14 residues. The V end was cut by 2 bases, the J end by 3 bases, with 11 bases between. Germline V gene sequence: CDR1 SGHTA, CDR2 FQGNSA. The CDR3 DNA reads as TGTGCCAGCAGCTTAACTCCTAGTCTCTACGAGCAGTACTTC. Its translation is CASSLTPSLYEQYF. The whole variable domain, remainder taken from reference TRBV7-2 and TRBJ2-7, is GAGVSQSPSNKVTEKGKDVELRCDPISGHTALYWYRQSLGQGLEFLIYFQGNSAPDKSGLPSDRFSAERTGGSVSTLTIQRTQQEDSAVYLCASSLTPSLYEQYFGPGTRLTVT.

This chain uses TRBV12-3 or TRBV12-4 with TRBJ2-7, with 7 bases lining up with TRBD2. This CDR3 comprises 15 residues. Losses at the gene ends were 6 bases for V and 5 bases for J; bases not matched to a gene: 13. The CDR3 loop reads CASSDPGRGSDEQYF. The DNA for the CDR3 is TGTGCCAGCAGCGACCCGGGGAGGGGAAGCGACGAGCAGTACTTC.

This clonotype has just a few counts. This chain connects TRBV9 to TRBJ2-1, with 11 nucleotides matching TRBD2. Germline CDR1 and CDR2: SGDLS and YYNGEE. The CDR3 has 15 residues. Trimming removed 0 bases from V and 10 bases from J; junction bases left unmatched: 6. CDR3 sequence: CASSVGLAGSGEQFF. The CDR3 DNA is TGTGCCAGCAGCGTAGGACTAGCGGGATCGGGCGAGCAGTTCTTC.

A remark on this clonotype: Sequence at one end of the junction differs from germline and may be a read error. J is TRBJ1-1 and V is TRBV20-1; 8 nucleotides agree with TRBD1. Germline V lookup: CDR1 DFQATT, CDR2 SNEGSKA (reference sequence). This CDR3 is built from 13 residues. The CDR3 loop reads CSARRQGNAEAFF. For the CDR3, the DNA is TGCAGTGCTAGAAGACAGGGGAACGCTGAAGCTTTCTTT.

At least ten counts were recorded for this clonotype. The junction differs from germline at one of its ends, possibly a read error. V gene TRBV6-5 combines with J gene TRBJ2-5, with 7 nucleotides matching TRBD2. The CDR3 totals 13 residues. Germline loops: CDR1 MNHEY, CDR2 SVGAGI. CDR3: CASSYGGSETQYF. The CDR3 coding sequence is TGCGCCAGCAGCTACGGGGGGTCAGAGACCCAGTACTTC.

This chain connects TRBV7-9 to TRBJ1-1; weak D call: TRBD1 (5 bases). The length of the CDR3 is 13 residues. Germline CDR1 and CDR2: SEHNR and FQNEAQ (reference sequence). V lost 1 base and J lost 11, with 14 bases in between. The chain's CDR3 is CASSLESGRSAFF. For the CDR3, the DNA is TGTGCCAGCAGCTTAGAATCGGGGCGAAGTGCTTTCTTT.

The chain has TRBV6-2 or TRBV6-3 and TRBJ2-1; unclear D gene. This CDR3 comprises 16 residues. Trimming cost V 0 bases and J 7 bases, with 16 bases left between them. Germline V gives CDR1 MNHEY, CDR2 SVGEGT. The CDR3 DNA reads as TGTGCCAGCAGTTACTCGCTGTCGGATCTGAGGAATGAGCAGTTCTTC. This gives the protein CASSYSLSDLRNEQFF.

A few counts support this clonotype. This chain uses TRBV28 with TRBJ2-7, with 8 bases lining up with TRBD2. This CDR3 is built from 14 residues. With V trimmed by 6 bases and J by 3 bases, 7 bases remained unmatched. Germline V gene lookup returns CDR1 MDHEN and CDR2 SYDVKM. CDR3 in DNA: TGTGCCAGCAGCCTGCAAGCGGGAGTCTACGAGCAGTACTTC. Translation gives CASSLQAGVYEQYF.

The rearrangement uses TRBV20-1 and TRBJ2-3; 12 bases are a match to TRBD2. J gave up 1 base and V 6 bases, and 5 bases lay outside the gene matches. Germline CDR1 is DFQATT and CDR2 is SNEGSKA (reference sequence). This CDR3 has 15 amino acids. CDR3 coding DNA: TGCAGTGCCAAGACTAGCGGGAGCGGCACAGATACGCAGTATTTT. It translates to CSAKTSGSGTDTQYF.